Presented here are 21 T cell receptor beta chains from one specimen sequenced in a study of OX40 agonist ivuxolimab in advanced cancers. TCRdb's table, derived via immunoSEQ multiplex PCR, lists solely in-frame clones and lacks some. The sample has about 130,000 clones, 85% to 95% seen once. The sequences come from CD4+ or CD8+ T cells sorted from blood, collected in a trial of the OX40 agonist ivuxolimab. These receptors were taken from an adult with an advanced solid tumor such as melanoma, head and neck, liver or kidney cancer.

The V call is TRBV4-3, the J call TRBJ2-7, with D unresolved. Germline V lookup: CDR1 LGHNA, CDR2 YSLEER. This CDR3 is built from 14 residues. The germline V and J ends were trimmed by 2 bases and 4 bases, with 12 bases remaining between them. The chain's CDR3 is CASSQLPSGYEQYF. DNA for the CDR3: TGCGCCAGCAGCCAACTTCCCTCGGGTTACGAGCAGTACTTC.

This chain connects TRBV30 to TRBJ1-3; D is unresolved. The V and J ends lost 0 bases and 1 base respectively, with 4 bases between them. This CDR3 has 13 amino acids. Germline CDR1 and CDR2: GTSNPN and SVGIG (reference sequence). CDR3 region: CAWSVSSGNTIYF. The CDR3 coding sequence is TGTGCCTGGAGTGTATCTTCTGGAAACACCATATATTTT.

The V call is TRBV28, the J call TRBJ2-2, with 12 bases that match TRBD1. The V segment lost 5 bases and the J segment 6 bases; nucleotides outside the gene matches: 4. This CDR3 is 15 amino acids long. Germline CDR1 reads MDHEN; CDR2 reads SYDVKM. The DNA of the CDR3 is TGTGCCAGCAGTCCCGGGACAGGGGGCGCCGGGGAGCTGTTTTTT. It codes for CASSPGTGGAGELFF.

V is TRBV5-1 and J is TRBJ2-5, with TRBD1 matching over 8 bases. The J call is doubtful: the DNA matches TRBJ2-7 better. The germline CDR1 and CDR2 sequences are SGHRS and YFSETQ. This CDR3 is 14 amino acids long. The CDR3 sequence: CASSSTGDSYEQYF. As DNA, the CDR3 is TGCGCCAGCTCCTCGACAGGGGACTCCTACGAGCAGTACTTC.

The rearrangement joins TRBV28 to TRBJ2-3, with D possibly matching TRBD1 (6 bases). This CDR3 is built from 14 residues. V was trimmed by 5 bases and J by 8 bases, leaving 17 bases between them. Germline values: CDR1 MDHEN, CDR2 SYDVKM. For the CDR3, the DNA is TGTGCCAGCAGTCCGAGCGCAGGGGTAGGTACGCAGTATTTT. Protein: CASSPSAGVGTQYF. Drawing the rest from reference TRBV28 and TRBJ2-3, the complete variable domain is DVKVTQSSRYLVKRTGEKVFLECVQDMDHENMFWYRQDPGLGLRLIYFSYDVKMKEKGDIPEGYSVSREKKERFSLILESASTNQTSMYLCASSPSAGVGTQYFGPGTRLTVL.

The V call is TRBV7-2, the J call TRBJ2-7; 8 bases align to TRBD2. This CDR3 is built from 14 residues. Germline values: CDR1 SGHTA, CDR2 FQGNSA. Trimming took 3 bases from V and 2 from J; bases not matched to a gene: 3. The CDR3 here is CASSFWREAYEQYF. In nucleotides, the CDR3 is TGTGCCAGCAGCTTCTGGCGGGAGGCCTACGAGCAGTACTTC.

This clone was detected only once. The V and J genes are TRBV30 and TRBJ1-4; D perhaps matches TRBD1 (5 bases). Germline V lookup: CDR1 GTSNPN, CDR2 SVGIG (reference sequence). The CDR3 is 15 amino acids. V was trimmed by 5 bases and J by 7 bases, leaving 20 bases between them. The CDR3 spells CAWGAGRSGFEKLFF. CDR3 bases: TGTGCCTGGGGGGCGGGGCGGTCTGGATTTGAAAAACTGTTTTTT.

In this sample, this clone turned up a few times. The chain carries TRBV20-1 and TRBJ1-2; D is unresolved. Germline CDR1 and CDR2: DFQATT and SNEGSKA (reference sequence). Trimming stripped 5 bases from V and 8 bases from J, with 6 bases between. The CDR3 consists of 9 residues. The CDR3 nucleotides read TGCAGTGCTGAGGAGGGCTACACCTTC. Translating gives CSAEEGYTF.

The chain links TRBV15 to TRBJ2-3; 11 nucleotides agree with TRBD2. Looked up from germline, CDR1 is LNHNV and CDR2 is YYDKDF (reference sequence). CDR3 length: 16 residues. Germline trimming cut 1 base from V and 2 bases from J; bases unmatched to any gene: 2. The CDR3 is CATSRGLAGTTDTQYF. The CDR3 DNA sequence: TGTGCCACCAGCAGAGGACTAGCGGGAACCACAGATACGCAGTATTTT.

As DNA, the CDR3 is TGTGCCAGCAGTATCGGGACTAGCGGGCGGGGCGGGAGCGAGCAGTACTTC. It specifies CASSIGTSGRGGSEQYF. J is TRBJ2-7 and V is TRBV28; 12 bases line up with TRBD2. Per germline, CDR1 MDHEN and CDR2 SYDVKM. CDR3 length: 17 amino acids. The V and J ends lost 5 bases and 6 bases, in that order; junction bases with no gene match: 14.

The chain links TRBV4-3 to TRBJ1-2, with D uncertain. Trimming removed 5 bases at V and 0 bases at J, with 13 bases between. The CDR3 is 15 amino acids. The germline gives CDR1 LGHNA, CDR2 YSLEER. CDR3: CASSIEGGPNYGYTF. CDR3 sequence (DNA): TGCGCCAGCAGCATCGAGGGTGGGCCTAACTATGGCTACACCTTC.

The chain uses TRBV7-6 and TRBJ1-2; 7 bases are a match to TRBD1. The junction had 12 bases not matched to a gene; V was cut back by 1 base and J by 4 bases. The CDR3 is 17 amino acids. Germline V gives CDR1 SGHVS, CDR2 FNYEAQ. The CDR3 coding sequence is TGTGCCAGCAGCTTAGAGAGGAACAGGGGATCAATCTATGGCTACACCTTC. Translated, it gives CASSLERNRGSIYGYTF. The full variable domain, completed using reference TRBV7-6 and TRBJ1-2, is GAGVSQSPRYKVTKRGQDVALRCDPISGHVSLYWYRQALGQGPEFLTYFNYEAQQDKSGLPNDRFSAERPEGSISTLTIQRTEQRDSAMYRCASSLERNRGSIYGYTFGSGTRLTVV.

This clone was detected only once. The gene calls are TRBV19 and TRBJ1-2; a weak D match, TRBD1 (6 bases). Trimming took 3 bases from V and 0 from J, leaving 14 bases between them. Germline V gene sequence: CDR1 LNHDA, CDR2 SQIVND (reference sequence). The length of the CDR3 is 16 residues. The CDR3 is CASSMLGTSANYGYTF. CDR3 DNA sequence: TGTGCCAGTAGTATGCTTGGGACATCCGCTAACTATGGCTACACCTTC.

Comments on this clone: The identical CDR3 is also encoded by other nucleotide sequences in the sample. J is TRBJ1-4 and V is TRBV4-2; D is unclear. CDR1 is LGHNA and CDR2 is YNFKEQ in the germline V gene. The CDR3 length is 16 residues. Trimming left V 1 base short and J 0 bases short, with 9 bases between. CDR3 amino acids: CASSQASGSTNEKLFF. The CDR3 DNA is TGTGCCAGCAGCCAAGCCAGCGGATCAACTAATGAAAAACTGTTTTTT.

V and J are TRBV28 and TRBJ1-2; D is undetermined. Germline lookup yields CDR1 MDHEN and CDR2 SYDVKM. CDR3 length equals 17 residues. With 7 bases removed from V and 5 bases from J, the gap between germline ends came to 26 bases. CDR3 sequence: CASTGRDPVTARYGYTF. DNA of the CDR3: TGTGCCAGCACCGGGAGAGACCCAGTTACCGCCCGTTATGGCTACACCTTC.

A remark on this clone: At one boundary the junction diverges from the germline segment, which might be a read error. Here the CDR3 DNA reads TGTGCCTCCAGGGACGGGTCTGACTCCTACGAGCAGTACTTC. This gives the protein CASRDGSDSYEQYF. The J gene is TRBJ2-7, the V gene TRBV15, with D possibly called TRBD1 or TRBD2 (5 bases each). The germline gives CDR1 LNHNV, CDR2 YYDKDF (reference sequence). The CDR3 is 14 residues long.

This chain joins TRBV7-3 and TRBJ2-3; tentative D call: TRBD2 (5 bases). The CDR3 sequence is 14 residues long. V lost 5 bases and J lost 13, with 22 bases in between. Germline V gene lookup returns CDR1 SGHTA and CDR2 FQGTGA. The CDR3 is CASSPGEMGAFKYF. CDR3 nucleotide sequence: TGTGCCAGCAGCCCCGGGGAGATGGGCGCATTCAAGTATTTT.

CDR3 in amino acids: CASTWDDWSTEAFF. CDR3 in DNA: TGCGCCAGCACATGGGACGATTGGAGTACTGAAGCTTTCTTT. This rearrangement joins TRBV5-1 to TRBJ1-1; D may be TRBD1 (5 bases). The CDR3 runs 14 residues. Germline V lookup: CDR1 SGHRS, CDR2 YFSETQ. Deletions cut 6 bases from V and 5 bases from J, with 17 bases between.

CDR3 coding DNA: TGTGCCAGCAGTTTCCGCGATCTACCGGCCTACGAGCAGTACTTC. Amino acids: CASSFRDLPAYEQYF. This chain links TRBV28 with TRBJ2-7; no reliable D call. CDR3 length: 15 residues. Per the germline V gene, CDR1 is MDHEN and CDR2 is SYDVKM. Trimming took 3 bases from V and 2 from J, leaving 14 bases between them.

This clone appeared once. The chain recombines TRBV5-1 with TRBJ1-1; D gene uncertain. The CDR3 contains 15 residues. Germline loops: CDR1 SGHRS, CDR2 YFSETQ. V shed 0 bases and J shed 5 bases, with 14 bases lying between them. The CDR3 DNA reads TGCGCCAGCAGCTTGGCCTTCGATAGGGTAACTGAAGCTTTCTTT. Protein: CASSLAFDRVTEAFF.

The V call is TRBV19, the J call TRBJ2-3, with 10 nucleotides matching TRBD2. Germline V gene data show CDR1 as LNHDA and CDR2 as SQIVND (reference sequence). The CDR3 has 15 residues. The J segment lost 5 bases and the V segment lost 4 bases, leaving 6 bases of the junction unmatched. The CDR3 sequence: CASSRTSGILDTQYF. The CDR3 coding sequence is TGTGCCAGTAGTAGAACTAGCGGGATTTTAGATACGCAGTATTTT.